This note documents a single TCR beta chain sequence. Its antigen is still unknown. The replicate PCRs on unsorted PBMC were given about 0.3 ug DNA, which is about 30,000 T cell genomes. Sequencing was performed on unsorted PBMC DNA using ten immunoSEQ deep assay plates. Authors' methods: For the immunoSEQ data, sequences were junction-only without quality scores, so filtering differed. Produced via immunoSEQ multiplex PCR; TCRdb's table is partial and in-frame only. The V and J calls and clone size are taken from that table; D and trimming were inferred from the DNA. The sample records fewer than 600,000 clones, around 79% being singletons. This sample is drawn from a study of shared clonotypes between healthy human individuals. Study conclusions and caveats: Among donors, the sharing of clonotypes was expected to be influenced by sequencing depth.

Between the trimmed V and J ends, which lost 5 bases and 6 bases, there was a span of 12 bases. CDR1 and CDR2 (germline): SGHAT, FQDESV (reference sequence). The CDR3 loop spans 13 amino acids. The source is a woman aged 40 to 49 in good health. Some clones in this sample may be carry-over from other donors' samples. The rearrangement uses TRBV11-1 and TRBJ2-3, with D unresolved. Sequencing input: PBMCs. The CDR3 here is CASSTHSFDTQYF. CDR3 bases: TGTGCCAGCAGCACCCACTCTTTTGATACGCAGTATTTT.